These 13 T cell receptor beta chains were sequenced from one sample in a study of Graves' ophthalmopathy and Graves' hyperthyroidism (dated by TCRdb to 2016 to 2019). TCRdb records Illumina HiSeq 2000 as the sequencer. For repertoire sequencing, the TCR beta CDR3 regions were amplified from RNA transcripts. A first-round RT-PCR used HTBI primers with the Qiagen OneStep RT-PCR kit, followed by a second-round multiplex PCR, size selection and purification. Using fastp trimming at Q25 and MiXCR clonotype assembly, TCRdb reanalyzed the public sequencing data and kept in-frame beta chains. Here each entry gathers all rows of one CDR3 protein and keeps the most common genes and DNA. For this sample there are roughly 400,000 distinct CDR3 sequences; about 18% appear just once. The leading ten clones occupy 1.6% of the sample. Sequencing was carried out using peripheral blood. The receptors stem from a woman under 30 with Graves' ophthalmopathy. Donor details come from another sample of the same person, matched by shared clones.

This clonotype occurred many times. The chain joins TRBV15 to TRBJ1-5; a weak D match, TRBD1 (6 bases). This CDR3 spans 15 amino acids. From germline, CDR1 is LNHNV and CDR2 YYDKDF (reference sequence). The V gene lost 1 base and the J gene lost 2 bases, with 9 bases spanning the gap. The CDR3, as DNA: TGTGCCACCAGCAGAGCACCAGGGGGCAATCAGCCCCAGCATTTT. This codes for CATSRAPGGNQPQHF.

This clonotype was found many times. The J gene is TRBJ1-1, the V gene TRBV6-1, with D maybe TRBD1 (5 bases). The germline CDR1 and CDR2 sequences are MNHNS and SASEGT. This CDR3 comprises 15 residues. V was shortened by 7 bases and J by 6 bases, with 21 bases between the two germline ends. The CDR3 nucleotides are TGTGCCAGCACCCAGGGAAGGGGCGGTATATCTGAAGCTTTCTTT. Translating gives CASTQGRGGISEAFF.

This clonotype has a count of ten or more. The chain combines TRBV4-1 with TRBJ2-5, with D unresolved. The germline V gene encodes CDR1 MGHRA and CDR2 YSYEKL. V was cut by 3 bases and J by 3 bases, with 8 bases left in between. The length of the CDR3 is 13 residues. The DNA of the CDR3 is TGCGCCAGCAGCCATTTTGAGAAAGAGACCCAGTACTTC. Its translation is CASSHFEKETQYF.

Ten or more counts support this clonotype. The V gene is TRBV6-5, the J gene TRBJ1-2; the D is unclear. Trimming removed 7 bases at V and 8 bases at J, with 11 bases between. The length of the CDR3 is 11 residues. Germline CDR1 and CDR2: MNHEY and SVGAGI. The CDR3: CASTPAPGYTF. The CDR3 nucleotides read TGTGCCAGCACCCCCGCCCCCGGCTACACCTTC.

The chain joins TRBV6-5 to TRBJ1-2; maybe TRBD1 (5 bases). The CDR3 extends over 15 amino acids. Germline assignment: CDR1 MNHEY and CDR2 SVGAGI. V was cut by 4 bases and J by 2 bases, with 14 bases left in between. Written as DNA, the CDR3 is TGTGCCAGCAGTTTCGGGGGTCTGGGGAACTATGGCTACACCTTC. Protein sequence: CASSFGGLGNYGYTF.

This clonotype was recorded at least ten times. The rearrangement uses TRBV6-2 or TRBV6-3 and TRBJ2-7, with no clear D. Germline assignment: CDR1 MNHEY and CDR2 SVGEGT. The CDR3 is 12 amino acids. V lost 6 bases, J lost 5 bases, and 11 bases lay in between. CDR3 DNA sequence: TGTGCCAGCAGGGCAGATTGGGACGAGCAGTACTTC. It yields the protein CASRADWDEQYF.

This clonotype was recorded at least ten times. Here the CDR3 DNA reads TGTGCCAGCAGCTTCCTAGCGGGTGACTACGAGCAGTACTTC. Its protein is CASSFLAGDYEQYF. The chain carries TRBV7-2 and TRBJ2-7, with 8 positions matching TRBD2. Germline V gene lookup returns CDR1 SGHTA and CDR2 FQGNSA. The ends lost 3 bases at V and 3 bases at J; junction bases unmatched: 4. The CDR3 loop spans 14 amino acids.

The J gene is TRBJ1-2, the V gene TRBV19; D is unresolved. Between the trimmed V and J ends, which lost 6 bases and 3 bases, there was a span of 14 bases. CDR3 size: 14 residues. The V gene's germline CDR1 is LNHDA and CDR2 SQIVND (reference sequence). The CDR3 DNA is TGTGCCAGTAGCCAGACGGGCGAGGACTATGGCTACACCTTC. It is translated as CASSQTGEDYGYTF.

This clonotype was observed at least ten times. For the CDR3, the DNA is TGCGCCAGCAGCTTGTTGACTAGCGGGAACGTCGAGCAGTACTTC. Its translation: CASSLLTSGNVEQYF. The rearrangement joins TRBV5-1 to TRBJ2-7; 11 positions agree with TRBD2. The ends lost 1 base at V and 6 bases at J; junction bases unmatched: 6. The CDR3 runs to 15 residues. The germline gives CDR1 SGHRS, CDR2 YFSETQ. Full variable domain (outside the CDR3, taken from reference TRBV5-1 and TRBJ2-7): KAGVTQTPRYLIKTRGQQVTLSCSPISGHRSVSWYQQTPGQGLQFLFEYFSETQRNKGNFPGRFSGRQFSNSRSEMNVSTLELGDSALYLCASSLLTSGNVEQYFGPGTRLTVT.

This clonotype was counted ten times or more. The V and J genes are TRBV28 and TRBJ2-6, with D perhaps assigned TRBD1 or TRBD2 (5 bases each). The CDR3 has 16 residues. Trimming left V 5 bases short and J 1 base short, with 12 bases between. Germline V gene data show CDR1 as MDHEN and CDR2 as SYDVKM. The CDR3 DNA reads TGTGCCAGCAGTACTCCGGGACCTTCTGGGGCCAACGTCCTGACTTTC. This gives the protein CASSTPGPSGANVLTF.

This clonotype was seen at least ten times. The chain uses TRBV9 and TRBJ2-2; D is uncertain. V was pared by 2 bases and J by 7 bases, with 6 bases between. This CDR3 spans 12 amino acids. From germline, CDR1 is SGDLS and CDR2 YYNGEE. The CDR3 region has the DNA TGTGCCAGCAGCGTCTATGTCGGGGAGCTGTTTTTT. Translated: CASSVYVGELFF.

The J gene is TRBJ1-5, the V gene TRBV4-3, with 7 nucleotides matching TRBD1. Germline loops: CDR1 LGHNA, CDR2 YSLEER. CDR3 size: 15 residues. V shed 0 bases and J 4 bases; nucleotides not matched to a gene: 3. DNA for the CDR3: TGCGCCAGCAGCCAAGATGGGGGACAGAATCAGCCCCAGCATTTT. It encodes CASSQDGGQNQPQHF.

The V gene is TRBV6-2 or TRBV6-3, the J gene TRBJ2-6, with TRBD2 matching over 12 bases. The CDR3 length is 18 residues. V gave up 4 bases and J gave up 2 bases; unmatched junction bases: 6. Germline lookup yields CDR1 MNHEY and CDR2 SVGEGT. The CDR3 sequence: CASSFNLAGGPGANVLTF. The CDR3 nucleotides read TGTGCCAGCAGTTTTAATCTAGCGGGAGGGCCTGGGGCCAACGTCCTGACTTTC.